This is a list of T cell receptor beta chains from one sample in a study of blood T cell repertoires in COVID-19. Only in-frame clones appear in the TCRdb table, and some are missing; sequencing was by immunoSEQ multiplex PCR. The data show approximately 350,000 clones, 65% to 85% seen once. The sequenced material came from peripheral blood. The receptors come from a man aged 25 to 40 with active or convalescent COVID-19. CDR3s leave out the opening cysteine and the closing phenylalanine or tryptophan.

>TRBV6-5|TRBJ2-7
ASSYGGGSYEQY
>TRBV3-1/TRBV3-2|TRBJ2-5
ASSQSGGRETQY
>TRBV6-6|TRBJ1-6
ASSSTENSPLH
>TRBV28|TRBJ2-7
ASSPTSGLYEQY
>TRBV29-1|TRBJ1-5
SVAGGINQPQH
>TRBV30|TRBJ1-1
ALEGGATNTEAF
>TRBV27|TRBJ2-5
ASRGAERTQY
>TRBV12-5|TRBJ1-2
ASGLAGSPAGYT
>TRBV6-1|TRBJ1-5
ASSEGETGTYQPQH
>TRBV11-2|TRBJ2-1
ASSPRGPQGYNEQF
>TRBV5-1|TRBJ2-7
ASSPGLAATYEQY
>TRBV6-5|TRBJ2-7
ASSYGSEQY
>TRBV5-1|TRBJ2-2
ASSLDSANTGELF
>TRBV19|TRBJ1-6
ASSMGRDGSPLH
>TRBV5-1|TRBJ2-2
ASSPGSLVLMGGELF
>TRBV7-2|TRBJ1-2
ASSLVGQGVRYGYT
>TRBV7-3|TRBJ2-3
ASSLAGGTDTQY
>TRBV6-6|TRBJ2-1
ASSTGLAGVNEQF
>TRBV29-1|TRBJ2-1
SVISGSQPYNEQF
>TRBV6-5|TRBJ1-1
ASSYTTLNSEAF
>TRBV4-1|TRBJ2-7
ASSQDQRRPYEQY
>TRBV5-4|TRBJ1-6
ASSLAVGQGHSPLH
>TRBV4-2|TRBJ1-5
ASSPRGLEPQH
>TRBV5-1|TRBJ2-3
ASATTSGRFPDTQY
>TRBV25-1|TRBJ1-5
ASSELAGENQPQH
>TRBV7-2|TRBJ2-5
ASSLVQGMKTQY
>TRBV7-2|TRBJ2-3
ASSWDLGRTDTQY
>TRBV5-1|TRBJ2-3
ASSFGTSGGGTQY
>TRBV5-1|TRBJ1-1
ASSQQGANSEAF